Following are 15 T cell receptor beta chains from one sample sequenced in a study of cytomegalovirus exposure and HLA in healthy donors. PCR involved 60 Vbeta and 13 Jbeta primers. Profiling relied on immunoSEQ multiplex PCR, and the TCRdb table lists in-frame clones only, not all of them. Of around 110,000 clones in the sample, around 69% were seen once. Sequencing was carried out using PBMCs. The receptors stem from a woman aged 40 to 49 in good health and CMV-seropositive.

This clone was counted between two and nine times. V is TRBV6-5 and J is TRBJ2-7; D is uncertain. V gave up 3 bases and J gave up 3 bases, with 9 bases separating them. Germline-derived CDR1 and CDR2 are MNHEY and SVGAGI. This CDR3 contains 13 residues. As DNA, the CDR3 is TGTGCCAGCAGTTATGCAGTCGACTACGAGCAGTACTTC. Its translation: CASSYAVDYEQYF.

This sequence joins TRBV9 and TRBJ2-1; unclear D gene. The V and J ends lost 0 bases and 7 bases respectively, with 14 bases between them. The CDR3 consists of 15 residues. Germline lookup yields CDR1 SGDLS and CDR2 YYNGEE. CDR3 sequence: CASSVVGSGPNEQFF. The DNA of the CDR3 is TGTGCCAGCAGCGTAGTCGGTAGTGGGCCTAATGAGCAGTTCTTC.

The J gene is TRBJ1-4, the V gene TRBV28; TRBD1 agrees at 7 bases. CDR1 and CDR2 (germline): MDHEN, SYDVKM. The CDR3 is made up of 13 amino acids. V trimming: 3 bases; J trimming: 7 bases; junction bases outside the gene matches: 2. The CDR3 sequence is CASSLAGGEKLFF. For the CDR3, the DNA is TGTGCCAGCAGTTTGGCAGGGGGTGAAAAACTGTTTTTT.

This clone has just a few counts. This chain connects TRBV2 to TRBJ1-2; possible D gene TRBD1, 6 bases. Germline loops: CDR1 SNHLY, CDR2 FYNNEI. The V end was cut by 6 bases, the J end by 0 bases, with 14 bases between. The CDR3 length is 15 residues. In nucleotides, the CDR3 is TGTGCCAGCAGGTCCCGACAGGTAGCTAACTATGGCTACACCTTC. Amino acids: CASRSRQVANYGYTF. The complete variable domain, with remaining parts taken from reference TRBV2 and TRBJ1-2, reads EPEVTQTPSHQVTQMGQEVILRCVPISNHLYFYWYRQILGQKVEFLVSFYNNEISEKSEIFDDQFSVERPDGSNFTLKIRSTKLEDSAMYFCASRSRQVANYGYTFGSGTRLTVV.

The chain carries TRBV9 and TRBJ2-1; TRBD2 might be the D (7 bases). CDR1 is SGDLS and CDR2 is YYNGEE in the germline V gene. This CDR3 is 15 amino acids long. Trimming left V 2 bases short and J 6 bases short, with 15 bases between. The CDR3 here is CASSVGGQGFNEQFF. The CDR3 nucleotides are TGTGCCAGCAGCGTCGGGGGGCAGGGCTTCAATGAGCAGTTCTTC.

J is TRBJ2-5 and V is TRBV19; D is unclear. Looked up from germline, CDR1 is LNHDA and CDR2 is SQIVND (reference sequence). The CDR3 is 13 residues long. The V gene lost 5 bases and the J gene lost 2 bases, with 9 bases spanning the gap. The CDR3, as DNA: TGTGCCAGTAGTGGTTCAGAACAAGAGACCCAGTACTTC. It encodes CASSGSEQETQYF.

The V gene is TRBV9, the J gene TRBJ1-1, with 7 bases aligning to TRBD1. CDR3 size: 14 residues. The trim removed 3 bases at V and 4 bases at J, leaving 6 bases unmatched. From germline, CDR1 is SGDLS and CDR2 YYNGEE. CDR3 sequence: CASSETQGGTEAFF. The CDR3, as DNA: TGTGCCAGCAGCGAAACCCAGGGGGGCACTGAAGCTTTCTTT.

The CDR3 region has the DNA TGTGCCAGCAGAACAGGGTCGGGGACTGAAGCTTTCTTT. This encodes CASRTGSGTEAFF. The chain carries TRBV2 and TRBJ1-1; D possibly corresponds to TRBD1 (6 bases). V was clipped by 6 bases and J by 5 bases, with 13 bases between them. The CDR3 length is 13 residues. Germline lookup yields CDR1 SNHLY and CDR2 FYNNEI.

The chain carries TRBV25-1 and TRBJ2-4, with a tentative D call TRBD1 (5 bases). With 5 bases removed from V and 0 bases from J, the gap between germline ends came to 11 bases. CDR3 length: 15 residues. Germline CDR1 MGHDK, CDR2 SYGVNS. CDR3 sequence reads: CASSTATGAKNIQYF. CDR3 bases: TGTGCCAGCAGTACAGCCACAGGAGCCAAAAACATTCAGTACTTC.

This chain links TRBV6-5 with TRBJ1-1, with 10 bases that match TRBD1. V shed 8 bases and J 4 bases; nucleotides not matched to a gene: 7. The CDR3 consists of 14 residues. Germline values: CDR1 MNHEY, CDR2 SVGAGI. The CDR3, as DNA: TGTGCCAGCGGGGGGAGGACAGGGGGCACTGAAGCTTTCTTT. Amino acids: CASGGRTGGTEAFF.

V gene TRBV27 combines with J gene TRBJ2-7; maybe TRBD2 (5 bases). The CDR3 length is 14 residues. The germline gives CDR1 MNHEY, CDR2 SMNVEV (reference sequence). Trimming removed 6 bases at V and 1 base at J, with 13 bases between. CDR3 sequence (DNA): TGTGCCAGCAGCCCGGGAATAGCTTCCTACGAGCAGTACTTC. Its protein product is CASSPGIASYEQYF.

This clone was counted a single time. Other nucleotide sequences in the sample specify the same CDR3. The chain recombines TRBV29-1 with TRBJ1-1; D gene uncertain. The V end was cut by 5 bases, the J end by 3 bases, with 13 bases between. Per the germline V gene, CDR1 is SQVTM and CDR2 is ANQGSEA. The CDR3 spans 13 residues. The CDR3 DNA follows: TGCAGCGTTTCGTCAGCGGCCGACACTGAAGCTTTCTTT. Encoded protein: CSVSSAADTEAFF.

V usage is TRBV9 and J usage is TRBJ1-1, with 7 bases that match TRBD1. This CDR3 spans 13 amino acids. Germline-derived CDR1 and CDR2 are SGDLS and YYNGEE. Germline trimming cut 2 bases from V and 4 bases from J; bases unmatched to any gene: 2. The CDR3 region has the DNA TGTGCCAGCAGCGTGACAGGGACCACTGAAGCTTTCTTT. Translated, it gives CASSVTGTTEAFF.

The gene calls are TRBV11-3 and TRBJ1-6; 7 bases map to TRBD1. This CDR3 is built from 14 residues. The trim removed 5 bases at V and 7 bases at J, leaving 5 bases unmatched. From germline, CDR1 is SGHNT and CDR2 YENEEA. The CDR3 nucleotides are TGTGCCAGCAGCGACAGGGATTGGAATTCACCCCTCCACTTT. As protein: CASSDRDWNSPLHF.

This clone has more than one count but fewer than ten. The chain's CDR3 is CASSYRQGPGNEQFF. Here the CDR3 DNA reads TGTGCCAGCAGTTACCGTCAGGGGCCAGGGAATGAGCAGTTCTTC. This chain links TRBV6-6 with TRBJ2-1, with D perhaps TRBD1 (6 bases). The CDR3 extends over 15 amino acids. CDR1 is MNHNY and CDR2 is SVGAGI in the germline V gene (reference sequence). V dropped 2 bases and J dropped 7 bases, with 15 bases sitting between them.